The 19 T cell receptor beta chains in this list originate from one sample, sequenced in a study of blood T cell repertoires in COVID-19. Here immunoSEQ multiplex PCR was the method, and the copy in TCRdb shows in-frame clones only, minus some. Counted here are some 50,000 clones, 68% occurring once; the ten biggest clones make up roughly 8.8%. Material: peripheral blood. These receptors were obtained from a woman aged 70-85 years with acute or convalescent COVID-19.

The chain combines TRBV2 with TRBJ1-2; D unclear. Germline V gene data show CDR1 as SNHLY and CDR2 as FYNNEI. The V end was cut by 0 bases, the J end by 13 bases, with 12 bases between. CDR3 length equals 12 residues. DNA for the CDR3: TGTGCCAGCAGTGAAGCGCGGGCCAGTCCCACCTTC. Protein product: CASSEARASPTF. Full variable domain (outside the CDR3, taken from reference TRBV2 and TRBJ1-2): EPEVTQTPSHQVTQMGQEVILRCVPISNHLYFYWYRQILGQKVEFLVSFYNNEISEKSEIFDDQFSVERPDGSNFTLKIRSTKLEDSAMYFCASSEARASPTFGSGTRLTVV.

This chain uses TRBV19 with TRBJ1-4; perhaps TRBD1 as D (5 bases). Trimming removed 7 bases at V and 7 bases at J, with 13 bases between. The CDR3 is 13 amino acids. Germline CDR1 is LNHDA and CDR2 is SQIVND (reference sequence). CDR3 amino acids: CASTRGFAEKLFF. In DNA form, the CDR3 reads TGTGCCAGTACTAGGGGTTTCGCTGAAAAACTGTTTTTT.

The chain carries TRBV3-1 (or the pseudogene TRBV3-2) and TRBJ1-1, with 7 bases fitting TRBD1. CDR1 LGHDT and CDR2 YNNKEL come from the germline V gene (reference sequence). The CDR3 is 14 residues long. Germline trimming cut 4 bases from V and 5 bases from J; bases unmatched to any gene: 7. CDR3 loop: CASSPGGLGTEAFF. The CDR3 bases are TGTGCCAGCAGCCCAGGGGGTTTGGGTACTGAAGCTTTCTTT.

The chain combines TRBV7-2 with TRBJ2-1; D call uncertain. V lost 2 bases, J lost 6 bases, and 8 bases lay in between. Germline assignment: CDR1 SGHTA and CDR2 FQGNSA. CDR3 length: 13 residues. As DNA, the CDR3 is TGTGCCAGCAGCTTAATAGTATTCAATGAGCAGTTCTTC. Its protein is CASSLIVFNEQFF.

The J gene is TRBJ2-3, the V gene TRBV5-1; 8 nucleotides line up with TRBD2. CDR3 size: 15 residues. Germline loops: CDR1 SGHRS, CDR2 YFSETQ. Trimming removed 4 bases from V and 4 bases from J; junction bases left unmatched: 8. The CDR3 reads CASSLGTRVPDTQYF. The CDR3 coding sequence is TGCGCCAGCAGCCTCGGGACTAGGGTTCCAGATACGCAGTATTTT.

The chain recombines TRBV7-8 with TRBJ2-7; 9 nucleotides align to TRBD2. In germline, CDR1 is SGHVS, CDR2 FQNEAQ. This CDR3 is built from 14 residues. V lost 1 base and J lost 6; bases outside the gene matches: 4. For the CDR3, the DNA is TGTGCCAGCAGCTTAGGGACTAGCGAGACCGAGCAGTACTTC. Its translation: CASSLGTSETEQYF.

The CDR3 sequence is CASSLNGGLTGELFF. The DNA for the CDR3 is TGTGCCAGCAGCTTAAACGGGGGGCTCACCGGGGAGCTGTTTTTT. V is TRBV11-1 and J is TRBJ2-2; the D gene is possibly TRBD2 (7 bases). The CDR3 runs 15 residues. V was pared by 2 bases and J by 4 bases, with 11 bases between. Germline V gives CDR1 SGHAT, CDR2 FQDESV (reference sequence).

This clone was picked up one time. The CDR3 region has the DNA TGTGCCACCAGTGGCCCGCCAGGGGCTAACTATGGCTACACCTTC. Its translation: CATSGPPGANYGYTF. The rearrangement joins TRBV24-1 to TRBJ1-2, with D possibly TRBD1 on 6 matching bases. The CDR3 runs to 15 residues. Germline V lookup: CDR1 KGHDR, CDR2 SFDVKD. Trimming removed 5 bases from V and 0 bases from J, with 12 bases in between.

The V call is TRBV7-3, the J call TRBJ1-2; 9 nucleotides agree with TRBD1. The V gene end was trimmed by 5 bases and the J gene end by 8 bases; junction bases not matched to a gene: 6. The germline V gene encodes CDR1 SGHTA and CDR2 FQGTGA. This CDR3 is 13 amino acids long. CDR3 region: CASSPGQGEGYTF. Here the CDR3 DNA reads TGTGCCAGCAGCCCGGGACAGGGAGAAGGCTACACCTTC.

The CDR3 nucleotides are TGTGCCAGCTCACCGACTAGTCTTGATGAGCAGTTCTTC. Protein sequence: CASSPTSLDEQFF. The chain recombines TRBV18 with TRBJ2-1; possibly TRBD2 for D (6 bases). This CDR3 region has 13 residues. The germline gives CDR1 KGHSH, CDR2 LQKENI. With 3 bases removed from V and 8 bases from J, the gap between germline ends came to 11 bases.

The rearrangement uses TRBV4-3 and TRBJ2-2; TRBD2 agrees at 7 bases. J gave up 2 bases and V 0 bases, and 9 bases lay outside the gene matches. The germline V gene has CDR1 LGHNA and CDR2 YSLEER. This CDR3 is built from 18 residues. Here the CDR3 reads CASSQERLAETNTGELFF. CDR3 nucleotide sequence: TGCGCCAGCAGCCAAGAACGTCTAGCGGAGACAAACACCGGGGAGCTGTTTTTT.

The chain's CDR3 is CASSLVAGGAAKNIQYF. The CDR3 DNA follows: TGCGCCAGCAGCTTGGTCGCGGGGGGCGCAGCCAAAAACATTCAGTACTTC. The rearrangement uses TRBV5-1 and TRBJ2-4; 8 positions match TRBD2. Germline values: CDR1 SGHRS, CDR2 YFSETQ. CDR3 length: 17 amino acids. V dropped 0 bases and J dropped 0; count of bases not matched to a gene: 5. The whole variable domain, remainder taken from reference TRBV5-1 and TRBJ2-4, is KAGVTQTPRYLIKTRGQQVTLSCSPISGHRSVSWYQQTPGQGLQFLFEYFSETQRNKGNFPGRFSGRQFSNSRSEMNVSTLELGDSALYLCASSLVAGGAAKNIQYFGAGTRLSVL.

This clone has only a few counts. The DNA for the CDR3 is TGTGCCAGCAGAGGGGCAGGCGGGGGTGGCAATCAGCCCCAGCATTTT. It encodes CASRGAGGGGNQPQHF. The chain links TRBV27 to TRBJ1-5; TRBD1 is a possible D gene (5 bases). This CDR3 contains 16 residues. V lost 6 bases and J lost 2, with 17 bases in between. The V gene's germline CDR1 is MNHEY and CDR2 SMNVEV (reference sequence).

This clone was observed a handful of times. The chain links TRBV12-3 or TRBV12-4 to TRBJ2-5; TRBD2 is a possible D gene (6 bases). V shed 3 bases and J shed 7 bases, with 12 bases lying between them. The CDR3 sequence is 13 residues long. The CDR3 loop reads CASSLRDGGTQYF. CDR3 coding DNA: TGTGCCAGCAGTTTGCGGGACGGGGGGACCCAGTACTTC.

The V and J genes are TRBV7-9 and TRBJ1-1; TRBD1 aligns across 8 bases. The CDR3 runs to 16 residues. The V and J ends lost 5 bases and 5 bases, in that order; junction bases with no gene match: 13. CDR1 is SEHNR, CDR2 FQNEAQ, per germline (reference sequence). Here the CDR3 reads CASSKDRGGILTEAFF. CDR3 sequence (DNA): TGTGCCAGCAGCAAAGACAGGGGTGGTATTTTGACTGAAGCTTTCTTT.

The chain uses TRBV7-2 and TRBJ2-5; 9 positions match TRBD2. CDR3 length: 16 amino acids. Germline V gene sequence: CDR1 SGHTA, CDR2 FQGNSA. V shed 1 base and J 5 bases; nucleotides not matched to a gene: 8. CDR3 DNA: TGTGCCAGCAGCTTAGGGATAGCGGGAGTGGGTGAGACCCAGTACTTC. Amino acid sequence: CASSLGIAGVGETQYF.

The V call is TRBV28, the J call TRBJ2-3, with 7 nucleotides matching TRBD2. Germline lookup yields CDR1 MDHEN and CDR2 SYDVKM. There are 15 residues in the CDR3. The J segment lost 0 bases and the V segment lost 4 bases, leaving 4 bases of the junction unmatched. In nucleotides, the CDR3 is TGTGCCAGCAGTTCGGCGGGAGCTAGCACAGATACGCAGTATTTT. This sequence encodes CASSSAGASTDTQYF.

The chain joins TRBV6-6 to TRBJ1-2; 7 nucleotides match TRBD1. The CDR3 covers 13 residues. Trimming removed 5 bases from V and 6 bases from J; junction bases left unmatched: 6. From germline, CDR1 is MNHNY and CDR2 SVGAGI (reference sequence). In DNA, the CDR3 is TGTGCCAGCAGTACGGGGACAGCTGATGGCTACACCTTC. Encoded protein: CASSTGTADGYTF.

The rearrangement links TRBV7-9 to TRBJ2-7; maybe TRBD1 (5 bases). With 4 bases removed from V and 5 bases from J, the gap between germline ends came to 12 bases. CDR1 is SEHNR, CDR2 FQNEAQ, per germline (reference sequence). The CDR3 is made up of 13 amino acids. The CDR3 here is CASSSRRGHEQYF. In nucleotides, the CDR3 is TGTGCCAGCAGCTCTCGAAGGGGCCACGAGCAGTACTTC.